This TCR beta chain was sequenced in a study of cytomegalovirus exposure and HLA in healthy donors. General observations from the study: Later on, a genetic analysis was performed. It linked a missense variant in DCLRE1C with V- and J-gene trimming of TCR beta.

The CDR3 is made up of 13 amino acids. Germline V gene lookup returns CDR1 MNHEY and CDR2 SVGAGI. The primer mix had 60 Vbeta and 13 Jbeta primers. Assay used: immunoSEQ multiplex PCR; TCRdb lists only in-frame clones, some missing. The profile covers about 200,000 clones, with around 79% appearing a single time and 1.5% to 2% taken by the ten largest. A remark on this clone: Its antigen is still unknown. One end of the junction is discordant with germline, which a read error may explain.

Sequenced material: PBMCs. This sequence was found in a man aged 18-30 years in good health and CMV-seronegative. The chain has TRBV6-5 and TRBJ2-3, with 7 bases aligning to TRBD1. The CDR3 region is CASSPTGQRVDNF. CDR3 coding DNA: TGTGCCAGCAGCCCTACGGGACAGCGAGTGGACAATTTT.